This T cell receptor beta chain was sequenced for a study of monozygotic twins with inflammatory bowel disease. The study, taken as a whole, reports: Subtypes among T cells remained indistinguishable. Added variability in patient repertoires may stem from differing immunosuppressive treatments.

This CDR3 contains 13 residues. The germline CDR1 and CDR2 sequences are SEHNR and FQNEAQ (reference sequence). To note about this clonotype: Its antigen is still unknown.

Per TCR library, about 3,300 ng of total RNA was used. UMIs with a 6-nucleotide sample barcode were added by template switching. Following a re-call of the 5' RACE reads, TCRdb has one entry per CDR3 protein and lacks DNA. This repertoire comprises 330,000 or so distinct CDR3 sequences; its ten largest clones make up 2% to 2.5%. This chain connects TRBV7-9 to TRBJ1-5. Specimen: blood. The clonotype was recovered from a human donor with ulcerative colitis or Crohn's disease, or a healthy co-twin of an affected twin (not recorded which). The CDR3: CASSLISNQPQHF.